Detailed here is one T cell receptor (beta chain). Time point described: baseline, week 1 (first vaccination visit). Treatment noted: pre-vaccination baseline after standard-of-care therapy. The entry originates in a study of a mutant IDH1 vaccine in newly diagnosed glioma. Sequenced by immunoSEQ multiplex PCR; TCRdb stores in-frame clones only, minus some. The table lists 15,000 to 20,000 clones, over 95% of them singletons. This CDR3 has 12 residues. The germline V and J ends were trimmed by 3 bases and 7 bases, with 10 bases remaining between them. Germline V gives CDR1 SGHVS, CDR2 FNYEAQ. The rearrangement links TRBV7-6 to TRBJ2-7, with D unresolved. This sequence was found in a woman between 18 and 29 years old with glioma. Some clones in this sample may be carry-over from other donors' samples. Material: peripheral blood mononuclear cells (PBMCs), obtained from a glioma patient treated with radiotherapy, temozolomide or both. The CDR3 sequence is CASSFKAGEQYF. CDR3 in DNA: TGTGCCAGCAGCTTCAAGGCTGGGGAGCAGTACTTC.